Listed below are T cell receptor beta chains from one sample, sequenced in a study of OX40 agonist ivuxolimab in advanced cancers. The method was immunoSEQ multiplex PCR; TCRdb's version includes in-frame clones alone and lacks a portion of them. Here the sample spans approximately 77,000 clones, roughly four fifths being singletons. This specimen consisted of CD4+ or CD8+ T cells sorted from blood, obtained in a trial of the OX40 agonist ivuxolimab. The source of these receptors is an adult with an advanced solid tumor such as melanoma, head and neck, liver or kidney cancer. Both conserved end residues are part of each CDR3. Fields, in order: V gene, D gene, J gene, clone size, CDR3 protein, CDR3 DNA. D genes are given only for firm matches. The size field is filled for only some rows; it gives once, few, many or a size class.

>TRBV7-9|TRBD1|TRBJ1-6|few
CASSPGQFNSPLHF
TGTGCCAGCAGCCCGGGACAGTTTAATTCACCCCTCCACTTT
>TRBV30|.|TRBJ2-5|.
CAWSVHSSETQYF
TGTGCCTGGAGTGTACACTCATCGGAGACCCAGTACTTC
>TRBV11-3|.|TRBJ2-3|.
CASSLIGSRDTQYF
TGTGCCAGCAGCTTAATTGGGAGTAGAGATACGCAGTATTTT
>TRBV19|.|TRBJ1-5|.
CASSINRTLRRNQPQHF
TGTGCCAGTAGTATTAACCGTACCCTTCGTCGCAATCAGCCCCAGCATTTT
>TRBV6-6|.|TRBJ1-2|.
CASRDTGSNYGYTF
TGTGCCAGCAGGGACACAGGGTCCAACTATGGCTACACCTTC
>TRBV7-2|.|TRBJ1-2|.
CASSLERATNYGYTF
TGTGCCAGCAGCTTAGAGAGGGCGACGAACTATGGCTACACCTTC
>TRBV7-2|TRBD1|TRBJ1-1|.
CASSDSGTVYSEAFF
TGTGCCAGCAGCGATAGCGGGACAGTCTACAGTGAAGCTTTCTTT
>TRBV7-3|.|TRBJ2-6|few
CASSPDPGANVLTF
TGTGCCAGCAGCCCGGATCCTGGGGCCAACGTCCTGACTTTC
>TRBV27|TRBD1|TRBJ2-7|.
CASSLLGQGVLHEQYF
TGTGCCAGCAGTTTATTGGGACAGGGGGTTCTCCACGAGCAGTACTTC
>TRBV4-2|.|TRBJ2-3|.
CASSQDGRTTLDTQYF
TGTGCCAGCAGCCAAGATGGGCGGACTACGCTAGATACGCAGTATTTT
>TRBV19|.|TRBJ1-1|.
CASRLQTNTEAFF
TGTGCCAGCCGGCTCCAAACAAACACTGAAGCTTTCTTT
>TRBV7-8|.|TRBJ2-3|few
CASSPPGRSTDTQYF
TGTGCCAGCAGCCCGCCGGGACGTAGCACAGATACGCAGTATTTT
>TRBV13|TRBD1|TRBJ1-4|.
CASSRDRANEKLFF
TGTGCCAGCAGCCGAGACAGGGCTAATGAAAAACTGTTTTTT
>TRBV5-1|.|TRBJ1-6|.
CASSGGGRAYNSPLHF
TGCGCCAGCAGCGGGGGTGGCAGGGCCTATAATTCACCCCTCCACTTT
>TRBV6-5|.|TRBJ2-1|once
CASRSEGGLNEQFF
TGTGCCAGCAGGTCTGAGGGGGGATTAAATGAGCAGTTCTTC
>TRBV7-9|.|TRBJ1-4|.
CASSLGGGGEKLFF
TGTGCCAGCAGCTTAGGAGGGGGAGGTGAAAAACTGTTTTTT
>TRBV29-1|.|TRBJ1-1|once
CSAHRANTEAFF
TGCAGCGCGCACAGGGCGAACACTGAAGCTTTCTTT
>TRBV7-2|TRBD1|TRBJ2-3|.
CASSSGDRGTPTDTQYF
TGTGCCAGCAGCTCAGGCGACAGGGGGACCCCCACAGATACGCAGTATTTT